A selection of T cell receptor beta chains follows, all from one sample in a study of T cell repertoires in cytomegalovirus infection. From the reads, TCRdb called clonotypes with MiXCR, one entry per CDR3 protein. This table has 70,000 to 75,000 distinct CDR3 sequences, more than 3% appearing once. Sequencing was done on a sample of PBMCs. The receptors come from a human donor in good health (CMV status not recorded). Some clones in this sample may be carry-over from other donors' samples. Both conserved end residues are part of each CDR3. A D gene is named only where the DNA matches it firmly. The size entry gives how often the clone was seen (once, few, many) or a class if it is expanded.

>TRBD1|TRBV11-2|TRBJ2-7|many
CASSYLTGQTYEQYF
TGTGCCAGCAGCTACCTAACGGGACAGACCTACGAGCAGTACTTC
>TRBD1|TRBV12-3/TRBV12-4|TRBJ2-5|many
CASSSSRGETQYF
TGTGCCAGCAGTTCATCCAGGGGGGAGACCCAGTACTTC
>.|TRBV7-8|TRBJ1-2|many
CASSPRRQDNYGYTF
TGTGCCAGCAGCCCCCGAAGACAGGATAACTATGGCTACACCTTC
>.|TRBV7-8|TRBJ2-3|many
CASGRTTDTQYF
TGTGCCAGCGGGCGGACCACAGATACGCAGTATTTT
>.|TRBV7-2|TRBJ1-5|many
CASSLERGNNQPQHF
TGTGCCAGCAGCTTAGAAAGAGGGAATAATCAGCCCCAGCATTTT
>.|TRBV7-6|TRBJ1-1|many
CASSPGLNTEAFF
TGTGCCAGCAGCCCCGGTTTGAACACTGAAGCTTTCTTT
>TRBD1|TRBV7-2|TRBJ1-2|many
CASSLVGQGIYGYTF
TGTGCCAGCAGCTTAGTAGGACAGGGGATCTATGGCTACACCTTC
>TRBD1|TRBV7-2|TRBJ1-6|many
CASSLAGLGQGNSPLHF
TGTGCCAGCAGCTTAGCCGGACTGGGACAGGGGAATTCACCCCTCCACTTT
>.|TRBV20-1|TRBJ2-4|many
CSARDKGGQYF
TGCAGTGCTAGAGATAAGGGTGGTCAGTACTTC
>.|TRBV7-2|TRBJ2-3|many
CASSLAGGRVDTQYF
TGTGCCAGCAGCTTAGCGGGAGGTCGTGTAGATACGCAGTATTTT
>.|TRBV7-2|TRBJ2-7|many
CASSLSAGSPYEQYF
TGTGCCAGCAGCTTATCGGCGGGATCGCCCTACGAGCAGTACTTC
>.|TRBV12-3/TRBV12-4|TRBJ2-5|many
CASSFGGRGTQYF
TGTGCCAGCAGTTTTGGGGGCCGGGGGACCCAGTACTTC
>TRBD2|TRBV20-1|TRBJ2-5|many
CSAPNMGGSPETQYF
TGCAGTGCCCCGAATATGGGCGGGAGTCCCGAGACCCAGTACTTC
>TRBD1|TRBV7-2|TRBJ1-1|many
CASSFGQGGEAFF
TGTGCCAGCAGCTTCGGACAGGGGGGTGAAGCTTTCTTT
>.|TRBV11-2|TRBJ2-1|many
CASSQRTPSSYNEQFF
TGTGCCAGCAGCCAACGGACACCGAGCTCCTACAATGAGCAGTTCTTC
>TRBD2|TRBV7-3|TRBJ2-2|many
CASSLTGTRLDGELFF
TGTGCCAGCAGCTTAACGGGGACTAGGTTGGACGGGGAGCTGTTTTTT
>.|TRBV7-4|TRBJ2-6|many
CASSFVGSGANVLTF
TGTGCCAGCAGCTTCGTGGGGTCGGGGGCCAACGTCCTGACTTTC
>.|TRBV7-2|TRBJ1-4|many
CASSYSWGANEKLFF
TGTGCCAGCAGCTACTCTTGGGGGGCTAATGAAAAACTGTTTTTT
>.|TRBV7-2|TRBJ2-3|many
CASSPQGAGSADTQYF
TGTGCCAGCAGCCCCCAAGGGGCGGGATCGGCAGATACGCAGTATTTT
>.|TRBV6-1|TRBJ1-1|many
CASSGWDGEAFF
TGTGCCAGCAGTGGGTGGGACGGTGAAGCTTTCTTT
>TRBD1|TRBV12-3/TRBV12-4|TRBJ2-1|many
CASSSLGTGYTTYNEQFF
TGTGCCAGCAGTTCCCTTGGGACAGGGTATACGACCTACAATGAGCAGTTCTTC
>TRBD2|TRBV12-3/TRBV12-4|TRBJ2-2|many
CASIPGGPYTGELFF
TGTGCCAGCATCCCGGGGGGGCCCTACACCGGGGAGCTGTTTTTT